Shown below are 25 T cell receptor beta chains from a single sample sequenced in a study of Graves' ophthalmopathy and Graves' hyperthyroidism. RNA transcripts provided the template for amplifying TCR beta CDR3 regions. RT-PCR in the first round used HTBI primers; a second-round multiplex PCR followed. TCRdb re-derived calls from the multiplex PCR reads in MiXCR, one entry per CDR3 protein. The data hold 400,000 to 500,000 distinct CDR3 sequences, with under 25% observed a single time. Sequencing input: peripheral blood. All receptors derive from a woman under 30 with stable Graves' hyperthyroidism.

This clonotype was detected many times. The chain carries TRBV20-1 and TRBJ2-7; TRBD2 matches at 14 bases. The V gene's germline CDR1 is DFQATT and CDR2 SNEGSKA (reference sequence). The CDR3 loop spans 15 amino acids. Unmatched junction bases numbered 8, after V lost 5 bases and J lost 5 bases. The DNA for the CDR3 is TGCAGTGCTTCCCAGGGACTAGCGGGAGACAACGAGCAGTACTTC. Its protein is CSASQGLAGDNEQYF.

This clonotype appeared many times. The chain employs TRBV19 and TRBJ1-1; a possible D gene is TRBD1 (6 bases). Germline loops: CDR1 LNHDA, CDR2 SQIVND (reference sequence). Trimming removed 10 bases from V and 6 bases from J, with 18 bases in between. The CDR3 is made up of 13 amino acids. CDR3 in amino acids: CATLSTGSSEAFF. The CDR3 nucleotides are TGTGCCACCTTGTCGACAGGCTCCTCTGAAGCTTTCTTT.

The V and J genes are TRBV28 and TRBJ2-4, with D possibly TRBD2 on 6 matching bases. Trimming took 5 bases from V and 6 from J, leaving 17 bases between them. This CDR3 is 15 amino acids long. Looked up from germline, CDR1 is MDHEN and CDR2 is SYDVKM. CDR3 DNA: TGTGCCAGCAGTCCGCCCAGCGGGTGGAGAAACATTCAGTACTTC. It yields the protein CASSPPSGWRNIQYF. Based on the CDR3 plus reference TRBV28 and TRBJ2-4, the full variable domain is DVKVTQSSRYLVKRTGEKVFLECVQDMDHENMFWYRQDPGLGLRLIYFSYDVKMKEKGDIPEGYSVSREKKERFSLILESASTNQTSMYLCASSPPSGWRNIQYFGAGTRLSVL.

This clonotype was counted at least ten times. The chain recombines TRBV20-1 with TRBJ2-5, with 9 bases aligning to TRBD1. V dropped 0 bases and J dropped 2; count of bases not matched to a gene: 4. Looked up from germline, CDR1 is DFQATT and CDR2 is SNEGSKA (reference sequence). The CDR3 is made up of 15 amino acids. The CDR3 protein is CSARERQGVQETQYF. In DNA form, the CDR3 reads TGCAGTGCTAGAGAGAGACAGGGGGTGCAAGAGACCCAGTACTTC.

The V and J genes are TRBV28 and TRBJ2-5; tentatively, D is TRBD1 (5 bases). The CDR3 has 16 residues. V was pared by 5 bases and J by 6 bases, with 22 bases between. The germline V gene has CDR1 MDHEN and CDR2 SYDVKM. The CDR3 nucleotides read TGTGCCAGCAGTCCCCCTCGCAGGGATGCTCGTAAGACCCAGTACTTC. Its translation: CASSPPRRDARKTQYF.

This clonotype was seen repeatedly, ten times or more. The gene calls are TRBV5-1 and TRBJ2-7, with 7 bases that match TRBD1. Germline trimming cut 1 base from V and 6 bases from J; bases unmatched to any gene: 4. Per the germline V gene, CDR1 is SGHRS and CDR2 is YFSETQ. The CDR3 covers 13 residues. The CDR3 is CASSLTGDSEQYF. DNA for the CDR3: TGCGCCAGCAGCTTGACAGGGGATTCCGAGCAGTACTTC.

This clonotype was observed at least ten times. The V and J genes are TRBV6-5 and TRBJ1-2, with 7 bases that match TRBD1. V lost 2 bases to trimming and J lost 8 bases; unmatched junction nucleotides: 5. Germline-derived CDR1 and CDR2 are MNHEY and SVGAGI. CDR3 length: 13 residues. The CDR3 region is CASSYLGGRGYTF. For the CDR3, the DNA is TGTGCCAGCAGTTACCTAGGGGGCAGGGGCTACACCTTC.

This chain links TRBV30 with TRBJ1-5; possible D gene TRBD1, 5 bases. The CDR3 spans 15 residues. Trimming stripped 3 bases from V and 3 bases from J, with 15 bases between. The germline gives CDR1 GTSNPN, CDR2 SVGIG (reference sequence). CDR3 bases: TGTGCCTGGAGCTACCGGGACGGCTTCAATCAGCCCCAGCATTTT. Translated, it gives CAWSYRDGFNQPQHF.

This clonotype has a count of ten or more. The genes are TRBV27 and TRBJ1-2, with D perhaps TRBD1 (6 bases). Germline V CDR1 and CDR2: MNHEY, SMNVEV (reference sequence). Deletions cut 2 bases from V and 0 bases from J, with 13 bases between. The CDR3 spans 16 residues. For the CDR3, the DNA is TGTGCCAGCAGTTTAAAGCCGGACAGAGCTAACTATGGCTACACCTTC. It yields the protein CASSLKPDRANYGYTF.

This chain connects TRBV7-9 to TRBJ2-7; 7 bases are a match to TRBD1. The CDR3 has 12 residues. J gave up 6 bases and V 5 bases, and 4 bases lay outside the gene matches. The germline gives CDR1 SEHNR, CDR2 FQNEAQ (reference sequence). As DNA, the CDR3 is TGTGCCAGCAGCGCGACAGGGTTCGAGCAGTACTTC. Its translation is CASSATGFEQYF.

This clonotype was counted ten times or more. The chain combines TRBV13 with TRBJ2-7, with D possibly TRBD2 on 5 matching bases. Germline lookup yields CDR1 PRHDT and CDR2 FYEKMQ (reference sequence). The length of the CDR3 is 14 residues. The V gene lost 6 bases and the J gene lost 7 bases, with 19 bases spanning the gap. In DNA form, the CDR3 reads TGTGCCAGCAGGGTACGAGAGATGGAGCGGGAGCAGTACTTC. This sequence encodes CASRVREMEREQYF.

The V and J genes are TRBV7-8 and TRBJ1-1, with D possibly being TRBD1 (5 bases). V was clipped by 5 bases and J by 6 bases, with 19 bases between them. Germline V gene sequence: CDR1 SGHVS, CDR2 FQNEAQ. There are 15 residues in the CDR3. The CDR3 DNA reads TGTGCCAGCAGCCAGGGATCTCAAACCGCTCCTGAAGCTTTCTTT. Translated, it gives CASSQGSQTAPEAFF.

This chain uses TRBV6-5 with TRBJ1-1; D unresolved. CDR1 is MNHEY, CDR2 SVGAGI, per germline. CDR3 size: 15 residues. Trimming left V 5 bases short and J 5 bases short, with 18 bases between. The CDR3 loop reads CASSHPVGSKTEAFF. CDR3 in DNA: TGTGCCAGCAGTCACCCCGTCGGGTCCAAGACTGAAGCTTTCTTT.

In regard to this clonotype: This clone may be a read error of a much larger clone one base away. The V gene is TRBV4-2, the J gene TRBJ1-5, with a possible D match to TRBD1 (6 bases). The CDR3 spans 15 residues. Germline CDR1 is LGHNA and CDR2 is YNFKEQ. Here the CDR3 reads CASSQEGTLNQPQQF. DNA for the CDR3: TGTGCCAGCAGCCAAGAAGGGACACTCAATCAGCCCCAGCAGTTT.

J is TRBJ2-7 and V is TRBV12-3 or TRBV12-4, with 9 bases matching TRBD1. The V and J ends lost 4 bases and 5 bases, in that order; junction bases with no gene match: 9. This CDR3 is 15 amino acids long. In DNA, the CDR3 is TGTGCCAGCAGTTCCCCGGACAGGGGCGAGGACGAGCAGTACTTC. Encoded protein: CASSSPDRGEDEQYF.

This clonotype was observed a few times. V and J are TRBV4-1 and TRBJ1-2; D may be TRBD1 (5 bases). CDR3 size: 17 residues. Germline CDR1 MGHRA, CDR2 YSYEKL. V shed 0 bases and J shed 4 bases, with 18 bases lying between them. The CDR3 spells CASSQDPKGRLGYGYTF. CDR3 in DNA: TGCGCCAGCAGCCAAGATCCGAAGGGGCGCTTAGGCTATGGCTACACCTTC.

The chain recombines TRBV5-1 with TRBJ2-5; 15 positions match TRBD2. CDR1 and CDR2 (germline): SGHRS, YFSETQ. The CDR3 is 17 residues long. The ends lost 8 bases at V and 6 bases at J; junction bases unmatched: 14. DNA for the CDR3: TGCGCCAGTGGACTAGCGGGAGGGTTCCCCCCTCGAAAGACCCAGTACTTC. Amino acid sequence: CASGLAGGFPPRKTQYF.

The sample holds many counts of this clonotype. The chain couples TRBV6-2 or TRBV6-3 to TRBJ2-2, with D possibly TRBD2 on 6 matching bases. Germline CDR1 is MNHEY and CDR2 is SVGEGT. This CDR3 has 19 residues. V was cut by 5 bases and J by 0 bases, with 22 bases left in between. The CDR3 spells CASSPDGTSQFANTGELFF. CDR3 nucleotides: TGTGCCAGCAGTCCAGACGGGACTTCCCAGTTCGCGAACACCGGGGAGCTGTTTTTT.

The chain joins TRBV28 to TRBJ2-7; TRBD1 is a possible D gene (6 bases). CDR3 length: 15 amino acids. V gave up 7 bases and J gave up 2 bases, with 18 bases separating them. Germline V CDR1 and CDR2: MDHEN, SYDVKM. Written as DNA, the CDR3 is TGTGCCAGCACCCGAAGGAACAGGGCGGCCTACGAGCAGTACTTC. Its translation: CASTRRNRAAYEQYF.

V usage is TRBV12-3 or TRBV12-4 and J usage is TRBJ1-5; D call uncertain. The V end lost 4 bases, the J end lost 1 base, and 8 bases lay between the germline ends. This CDR3 contains 14 residues. The DNA of the CDR3 is TGTGCCAGCAGTTGGTCCGGGAGCAATCAGCCCCAGCATTTT. Its translation: CASSWSGSNQPQHF.

This clonotype was detected ten times or more. This sequence joins TRBV12-3 or TRBV12-4 and TRBJ2-5; TRBD2 matches at 10 bases. CDR3 length equals 16 residues. Trimming cost V 5 bases and J 9 bases; bases outside gene matches: 15. CDR3: CASSTRTSGPMRAQYF. CDR3 DNA sequence: TGTGCCAGCAGTACCCGGACTAGCGGTCCGATGCGGGCCCAGTACTTC.

In this sample, this clonotype turned up a few times. The chain has TRBV18 and TRBJ1-1; 9 bases map to TRBD1. The J segment lost 1 base and the V segment lost 8 bases, leaving 8 bases of the junction unmatched. Germline CDR1 is KGHSH and CDR2 is LQKENI. This CDR3 is 15 amino acids long. The CDR3 here is CASARQGGANTEAFF. For the CDR3, the DNA is TGTGCCAGCGCCCGACAGGGGGGAGCGAACACTGAAGCTTTCTTT.

This chain uses TRBV14 with TRBJ2-7; the D gene could be TRBD1 or TRBD2 (5 bases each). CDR3 length: 15 residues. From germline, CDR1 is SGHDN and CDR2 FVKESK. Trimming left V 1 base short and J 1 base short, with 11 bases between. The chain's CDR3 is CASSQAGRGSYEQYF. CDR3 nucleotides: TGTGCCAGCAGCCAAGCAGGGCGCGGGTCCTACGAGCAGTACTTC. The full variable domain, completed using reference TRBV14 and TRBJ2-7, is EAGVTQFPSHSVIEKGQTVTLRCDPISGHDNLYWYRRVMGKEIKFLLHFVKESKQDESGMPNNRFLAERTGGTYSTLKVQPAELEDSGVYFCASSQAGRGSYEQYFGPGTRLTVT.

In the case of this clonotype: Without the conserved terminal phenylalanine or tryptophan, this CDR3 likely stems from a read error. The chain has TRBV11-2 and TRBJ1-1, with 7 bases lining up with TRBD1. The V gene end was trimmed by 5 bases and the J gene end by 5 bases; junction bases not matched to a gene: 20. The CDR3 is 18 amino acids. Germline V gene lookup returns CDR1 SGHAT and CDR2 FQNNGV. The CDR3 bases are TGTGCCAGCAGCCGTTATGGGGGTATTACAGGGGTAGAAACTGAAGCTTTCTAT. Translating gives CASSRYGGITGVETEAFY.

V and J are TRBV7-9 and TRBJ2-2; 9 bases agree with TRBD2. The CDR3 sequence is 14 residues long. Germline V gene lookup returns CDR1 SEHNR and CDR2 FQNEAQ (reference sequence). With 3 bases clipped from V and 5 bases from J, the junction kept 1 base outside the gene matches. CDR3 residues: CASSFAGGTGELFF. The CDR3 DNA is TGTGCCAGCAGCTTTGCGGGAGGGACCGGGGAGCTGTTTTTT. The variable domain in full, completed from reference TRBV7-9 and TRBJ2-2, reads DTGVSQNPRHKITKRGQNVTFRCDPISEHNRLYWYRQTLGQGPEFLTYFQNEAQLEKSRLLSDRFSAERPKGSFSTLEIQRTEQGDSAMYLCASSFAGGTGELFFGEGSRLTVL.